Below are 27 T cell receptor beta chains sequenced from a single sample in a study of spatial heterogeneity in lung cancer. Study-wide findings and caveats: The number of expanded tumor alpha and beta chains correlated with mutation number.

What these receptors recognize is not known. As for time point: sample taken at primary tumor resection. TCRdb independently ran MiXCR on the 5' RACE reads; one entry per CDR3 protein. The sample consists of over 25,000 distinct CDR3 sequences, approximately 7% of them appearing once. The starting material was lung tumor tissue, obtained at surgery. The receptors were sampled from a male donor with early-stage non-small cell lung cancer.

This clonotype was picked up a small number of times. The chain uses TRBV6-1 and TRBJ1-6; D is unclear. The CDR3 is 15 residues long. CDR1 MNHNS and CDR2 SASEGT come from the germline V gene. V was trimmed by 6 bases and J by 9 bases, leaving 18 bases between them. In DNA, the CDR3 is TGTGCCAGCAGGAAGGCGACGACTAATGGTTCACCCCTCCACTTT. This translates into CASRKATTNGSPLHF.

This clonotype was observed many times. This chain connects TRBV4-2 to TRBJ2-2; D gene unclear. This CDR3 is 15 amino acids long. V lost 3 bases and J 3 bases, leaving 11 bases between the germline ends. Germline V gene data show CDR1 as LGHNA and CDR2 as YNFKEQ. The CDR3 DNA reads TGTGCCAGCAGCCAGAACTTCCGGGACACCGGGGAGCTGTTTTTT. It specifies CASSQNFRDTGELFF.

This clonotype was recorded at least ten times. The genes are TRBV30 and TRBJ1-3, with D unresolved. Trimming left V 0 bases short and J 4 bases short, with 10 bases between. Germline V gene data show CDR1 as GTSNPN and CDR2 as SVGIG (reference sequence). The CDR3 covers 14 residues. The CDR3 is CAWSVSWVGNTIYF. CDR3 bases: TGTGCCTGGAGTGTAAGCTGGGTCGGAAACACCATATATTTT.

The table lists this clonotype with many counts. CDR3 amino acids: CAISDRGYYNEQFF. The CDR3 DNA sequence: TGTGCCATCAGTGACAGGGGCTACTACAATGAGCAGTTCTTC. This chain joins TRBV10-3 and TRBJ2-1, with D possibly TRBD1 on 6 matching bases. Germline CDR1 reads ENHRY; CDR2 reads SYGVKD. This CDR3 contains 14 residues. The ends were cut back, 3 bases at V and 3 bases at J, with 9 bases in the middle.

This clonotype has a handful of counts. The genes are TRBV28 and TRBJ1-3; D is perhaps TRBD1 (5 bases). The V end lost 5 bases, the J end lost 0 bases, and 17 bases lay between the germline ends. Germline CDR1 is MDHEN and CDR2 is SYDVKM. CDR3 length: 17 amino acids. The chain's CDR3 is CASSPRPRDGSGNTIYF. The CDR3, as DNA: TGTGCCAGCAGTCCACGTCCCCGGGACGGCTCTGGAAACACCATATATTTT.

This clonotype appeared a few times. The chain couples TRBV5-1 to TRBJ2-3, with D perhaps given as TRBD1 or TRBD2 (5 bases each). Trimming removed 5 bases from V and 4 bases from J, with 11 bases in between. Germline lookup yields CDR1 SGHRS and CDR2 YFSETQ. CDR3 length equals 13 residues. The chain's CDR3 is CASRAGSADTQYF. CDR3 DNA sequence: TGCGCCAGCAGGGCAGGGAGCGCAGATACGCAGTATTTT.

This chain connects TRBV20-1 to TRBJ1-6, with TRBD1 identical over 7 bases. The CDR3 runs 15 residues. J lost 8 bases, V lost 0 bases, and 7 bases had no gene match. Germline lookup yields CDR1 DFQATT and CDR2 SNEGSKA (reference sequence). The CDR3 DNA reads TGCAGTGCTAGAGATCAGGAGGGGGCACATTCACCCCTCCACTTT. Protein sequence: CSARDQEGAHSPLHF.

The V call is TRBV3-1, the J call TRBJ2-1; 7 nucleotides align to TRBD1. From germline, CDR1 is LGHDT and CDR2 YNNKEL (reference sequence). The CDR3 runs to 14 residues. Losses at the gene ends were 8 bases for V and 0 bases for J; bases not matched to a gene: 4. The CDR3 is CASADRASYNEQFF. For the CDR3, the DNA is TGTGCCAGCGCCGACAGGGCCTCCTACAATGAGCAGTTCTTC.

This clonotype has a count of ten or more. V usage is TRBV20-1 and J usage is TRBJ1-4; no definite D call. Germline assignment: CDR1 DFQATT and CDR2 SNEGSKA (reference sequence). CDR3 length: 14 amino acids. V was trimmed by 0 bases and J by 4 bases, leaving 9 bases between them. The CDR3 bases are TGCAGTGCTAGAGAACAGCGGGGTAATGAAAAACTGTTTTTT. It encodes CSAREQRGNEKLFF.

The genes are TRBV20-1 and TRBJ2-5; 11 positions match TRBD2. Germline V gene data show CDR1 as DFQATT and CDR2 as SNEGSKA (reference sequence). Trimming took 0 bases from V and 3 from J; bases not matched to a gene: 9. The CDR3 is made up of 17 amino acids. In nucleotides, the CDR3 is TGCAGTGCTAGAGATTGGGCTAGCGGGGGGCCGGAAGAGACCCAGTACTTC. This encodes CSARDWASGGPEETQYF.

The chain carries TRBV27 and TRBJ2-5; D uncertain. The germline V gene encodes CDR1 MNHEY and CDR2 SMNVEV (reference sequence). The CDR3 has 13 amino acids. V lost 3 bases and J 4 bases, leaving 9 bases between the germline ends. This CDR3 is CASSLRLGETQYF. The DNA for the CDR3 is TGTGCCAGCAGTTTGAGACTCGGAGAGACCCAGTACTTC.

This clonotype has ten or more counts. This chain uses TRBV7-2 with TRBJ2-1, with D uncertain. This CDR3 has 18 amino acids. Germline lookup yields CDR1 SGHTA and CDR2 FQGNSA. V was shortened by 0 bases and J by 5 bases, with 20 bases between the two germline ends. The CDR3 DNA sequence: TGTGCCAGCAGCTTAGCCCCCCTGCAAGCGTCGATAAACAATGAGCAGTTCTTC. This sequence encodes CASSLAPLQASINNEQFF.

This clonotype was seen many times. V is TRBV20-1 and J is TRBJ2-7; D remains unclear. Trimming pared 6 bases from V and 3 bases from J, leaving 9 bases between. CDR1 is DFQATT, CDR2 SNEGSKA, per germline (reference sequence). This CDR3 comprises 11 residues. CDR3 nucleotide sequence: TGCAGTGCCCAAGATCTCTACGAGCAGTACTTC. Translating it yields CSAQDLYEQYF.

This clonotype occurred many times. V is TRBV4-3 and J is TRBJ1-1; D remains ambiguous. This CDR3 is built from 14 residues. In germline, CDR1 is LGHNA, CDR2 YSLEER. The V end lost 1 base, the J end lost 3 bases, and 9 bases lay between the germline ends. The DNA of the CDR3 is TGCGCCAGCAGCCAAGCGGGCGGGTACACTGAAGCTTTCTTT. Its translation: CASSQAGGYTEAFF.

This clonotype was counted many times. V is TRBV13 and J is TRBJ1-4; 7 bases align to TRBD1. In germline, CDR1 is PRHDT, CDR2 FYEKMQ (reference sequence). The CDR3 loop spans 15 amino acids. The V segment lost 4 bases and the J segment 8 bases; nucleotides outside the gene matches: 10. CDR3 DNA: TGTGCCAGCAGCTATACCCGGACAGGCTCAGAAAAACTGTTTTTT. Its translation: CASSYTRTGSEKLFF.

The chain carries TRBV5-1 and TRBJ2-4; no reliable D call. V was pared by 5 bases and J by 8 bases, with 14 bases between. CDR3 size: 13 residues. Germline V CDR1 and CDR2: SGHRS, YFSETQ. CDR3 bases: TGCGCCAGCAGTTCCACTGGACGGGACATTCAGTACTTC. This translates into CASSSTGRDIQYF. Variable domain in full (rest from reference TRBV5-1 and TRBJ2-4): KAGVTQTPRYLIKTRGQQVTLSCSPISGHRSVSWYQQTPGQGLQFLFEYFSETQRNKGNFPGRFSGRQFSNSRSEMNVSTLELGDSALYLCASSSTGRDIQYFGAGTRLSVL.

At least ten counts were recorded for this clonotype. The chain recombines TRBV6-1 with TRBJ1-5; D not certain. The CDR3 sequence is 16 residues long. Germline-derived CDR1 and CDR2 are MNHNS and SASEGT. Trimming stripped 1 base from V and 4 bases from J, with 14 bases between. The CDR3 sequence is CASSEVGQFSNQPQHF. CDR3 nucleotides: TGTGCCAGCAGTGAAGTAGGGCAGTTCTCGAATCAGCCCCAGCATTTT.

In this sample, this clonotype turned up many times. This sequence joins TRBV29-1 and TRBJ1-2, with 7 bases fitting TRBD1. Germline values: CDR1 SQVTM, CDR2 ANQGSEA. CDR3 length equals 12 residues. Germline trimming cut 4 bases from V and 3 bases from J; bases unmatched to any gene: 2. Here the CDR3 DNA reads TGCAGCGTTGGACAGGGAGACTATGGCTACACCTTC. Translating it yields CSVGQGDYGYTF.

The chain recombines TRBV5-4 with TRBJ2-3; D is undetermined. Germline-derived CDR1 and CDR2 are SGHNT and YYREEE (reference sequence). This CDR3 has 13 amino acids. Trimming left V 0 bases short and J 14 bases short, with 16 bases between. The CDR3 region is CASSLGSGPHRYF. As DNA, the CDR3 is TGTGCCAGCAGCTTGGGATCGGGTCCCCACCGGTATTTT.

This clonotype is medium-sized. V usage is TRBV3-1 and J usage is TRBJ2-1; 7 nucleotides match TRBD2. V lost 1 base to trimming and J lost 8 bases; unmatched junction nucleotides: 11. The germline CDR1 and CDR2 sequences are LGHDT and YNNKEL (reference sequence). CDR3 length: 16 amino acids. This CDR3 is CASSQVEGAGVHEQFF. The DNA of the CDR3 is TGTGCCAGCAGCCAAGTCGAAGGGGCGGGGGTCCATGAGCAGTTCTTC.

This clonotype has only a few counts. The V and J genes are TRBV7-9 and TRBJ1-6; D remains ambiguous. This CDR3 is built from 14 residues. Germline V gene lookup returns CDR1 SEHNR and CDR2 FQNEAQ (reference sequence). V dropped 4 bases and J dropped 5 bases, with 9 bases sitting between them. CDR3: CASSSPADNSPLHF. CDR3 in DNA: TGTGCCAGCAGCTCCCCCGCGGATAATTCACCCCTCCACTTT.

In its sample, this clonotype was seen many times. This chain joins TRBV5-1 and TRBJ1-5, with no clear D. The CDR3 consists of 14 residues. Germline CDR1 reads SGHRS; CDR2 reads YFSETQ. The ends were cut back, 0 bases at V and 7 bases at J, with 11 bases in the middle. In nucleotides, the CDR3 is TGCGCCAGCAGCTTGGGGGTTTTGGGCCAGCCCCAGCATTTT. This gives the protein CASSLGVLGQPQHF.

Comments on this clonotype: This could be a read error, since a much larger clone is one nucleotide away. The CDR3 does not end in the conserved phenylalanine or tryptophan, so this is likely a read error. V usage is TRBV20-1 and J usage is TRBJ2-7, with 11 nucleotides matching TRBD2. CDR1 and CDR2 from the germline V gene are DFQATT and SNEGSKA (reference sequence). The V segment lost 1 base and the J segment 6 bases; nucleotides outside the gene matches: 5. This CDR3 spans 14 amino acids. CDR3 in amino acids: CSARGLAGLSEQYS. The DNA of the CDR3 is TGCAGTGCTAGAGGACTAGCGGGGCTAAGCGAGCAGTACTCC.

This clonotype was counted a few times. This chain uses TRBV11-3 with TRBJ2-1; 13 bases match TRBD2. The V and J ends lost 3 bases and 4 bases, in that order; junction bases with no gene match: 3. The germline V gene has CDR1 SGHNT and CDR2 YENEEA. The CDR3 sequence is 16 residues long. The CDR3 loop is CASSFTSGGDYNEQFF. The CDR3 coding sequence is TGTGCCAGCAGCTTCACTAGCGGGGGGGATTACAATGAGCAGTTCTTC.

The V call is TRBV20-1, the J call TRBJ2-3; D is tentatively TRBD1 or TRBD2 (5 bases each). Germline lookup yields CDR1 DFQATT and CDR2 SNEGSKA (reference sequence). The CDR3 sequence is 17 residues long. V gave up 6 bases and J gave up 1 base, with 23 bases separating them. CDR3 protein: CSASPTLGRGGTDTQYF. CDR3 DNA sequence: TGCAGTGCCAGCCCTACGTTAGGTAGAGGGGGCACAGATACGCAGTATTTT.

The table lists this clonotype with many counts. The gene calls are TRBV6-5 and TRBJ2-7; D gene ambiguous. V lost 2 bases and J 6 bases, leaving 11 bases between the germline ends. The CDR3 extends over 13 amino acids. In germline, CDR1 is MNHEY, CDR2 SVGAGI. The CDR3 DNA follows: TGTGCCAGCAGTTACGGGTCGGGTTCCGAGCAGTACTTC. Its translation is CASSYGSGSEQYF.

This clonotype was counted ten times or more. CDR3 residues: CASSPQTTRNQETQYF. In DNA form, the CDR3 reads TGTGCCAGCAGCCCCCAAACTACTAGGAACCAAGAGACCCAGTACTTC. The J gene is TRBJ2-5, the V gene TRBV11-2, with TRBD2 as a possible D gene (5 bases). Germline V gives CDR1 SGHAT, CDR2 FQNNGV. The CDR3 is 16 amino acids. Trimming cost V 5 bases and J 0 bases, with 16 bases left between them.